One sample yielded the 4 T cell receptor beta chains listed below, sequenced in a study of cytomegalovirus exposure and HLA in healthy donors. The PCR employed 60 Vbeta primers together with 13 Jbeta primers. Profiled with immunoSEQ multiplex PCR; TCRdb holds only in-frame clones, not every one. Of over 90,000 clones listed, 55% to 75% are singletons. The source material was PBMCs. Source of these receptors: a man in his sixties in good health and CMV-seronegative.

This chain connects TRBV7-8 to TRBJ1-5, with D perhaps matching TRBD1 (5 bases). The CDR3 consists of 14 residues. Trimming pared 4 bases from V and 10 bases from J, leaving 17 bases between. CDR1 and CDR2 (germline): SGHVS, FQNEAQ. This chain's CDR3 is CASSYEAGTPPQHF. In nucleotides, the CDR3 is TGTGCCAGCAGCTACGAAGCCGGGACTCCCCCCCAGCATTTT.

This clone came up once. The chain is built from TRBV6-5 and TRBJ2-7, with 8 bases lining up with TRBD1. This CDR3 has 15 residues. V was pared by 6 bases and J by 1 base, with 8 bases of the junction left unmatched. Germline-derived CDR1 and CDR2 are MNHEY and SVGAGI. CDR3 nucleotide sequence: TGTGCCAGCAGCCCTAGGGACAGGTTATCCTACGAGCAGTACTTC. Encoded protein: CASSPRDRLSYEQYF.

Of note for this clone: Different DNA sequences within this sample yield the same CDR3. The chain's CDR3 is CASSYDTGVNTEAFF. The CDR3 DNA reads as TGTGCCAGCAGCTACGATACAGGCGTGAACACTGAAGCTTTCTTT. The chain links TRBV9 to TRBJ1-1, with D possibly TRBD1 on 5 matching bases. This CDR3 has 15 residues. Germline assignment: CDR1 SGDLS and CDR2 YYNGEE. Trimming left V 4 bases short and J 0 bases short, with 13 bases between.

This rearrangement joins TRBV6-5 to TRBJ2-7; TRBD1 matches at 9 bases. The CDR3 contains 15 residues. Trimming at V came to 5 bases and at J to 3 bases, leaving 8 bases not matched to a gene. Per the germline V gene, CDR1 is MNHEY and CDR2 is SVGAGI. CDR3: CASSKTGTGYYEQYF. As DNA, the CDR3 is TGTGCCAGCAGTAAGACCGGGACAGGGTACTACGAGCAGTACTTC.